This entry lists 24 T cell receptor beta chains sequenced from one sample in a study of cytomegalovirus exposure and HLA in healthy donors. TCRdb keeps only in-frame clones here, not all; method: immunoSEQ multiplex PCR. The data hold roughly 270,000 clones, with around nine tenths observed a single time. Sequencing input: PBMCs. The receptor set was obtained from a woman aged 18-29 years in good health and CMV-seronegative.

This chain uses TRBV6-6 with TRBJ1-2, with 7 positions matching TRBD1. The germline CDR1 and CDR2 sequences are MNHNY and SVGAGI (reference sequence). Germline trimming cut 6 bases from V and 4 bases from J; bases unmatched to any gene: 8. The CDR3 is 14 residues long. The CDR3: CASRPGQLVYGYTF. CDR3 DNA sequence: TGTGCCAGCAGACCGGGACAGCTAGTCTATGGCTACACCTTC.

This clone was seen just once. The gene calls are TRBV28 and TRBJ2-7; D perhaps matches TRBD1 (5 bases). This CDR3 is 13 amino acids long. Germline lookup yields CDR1 MDHEN and CDR2 SYDVKM. The V end was cut by 8 bases, the J end by 5 bases, with 16 bases between. The chain's CDR3 is CASSLQGVNEQYF. Written as DNA, the CDR3 is TGTGCCAGCTCCCTCCAGGGTGTAAACGAGCAGTACTTC.

The chain has TRBV25-1 and TRBJ1-1; D ambiguous. This CDR3 is 15 amino acids long. Germline V gene lookup returns CDR1 MGHDK and CDR2 SYGVNS. V lost 3 bases and J 3 bases, leaving 14 bases between the germline ends. CDR3 amino acids: CASSDTTKTHTEAFF. The CDR3 DNA follows: TGTGCCAGCAGTGACACGACAAAAACTCACACTGAAGCTTTCTTT.

The chain employs TRBV11-2 and TRBJ2-7, with D unclear. The CDR3 is made up of 11 amino acids. Trimming took 5 bases from V and 9 from J, leaving 11 bases between them. Germline loops: CDR1 SGHAT, CDR2 FQNNGV. Here the CDR3 reads CASSEDTVQYF. As DNA, the CDR3 is TGTGCCAGCAGCGAAGACACCGTGCAGTACTTC.

This chain uses TRBV9 with TRBJ1-2; no clear D. The length of the CDR3 is 15 residues. V was cut by 0 bases and J by 4 bases, with 13 bases left in between. CDR1 is SGDLS, CDR2 YYNGEE, per germline. CDR3 residues: CASSVGLGGPYGYTF. Here the CDR3 DNA reads TGTGCCAGCAGCGTAGGACTAGGCGGGCCCTATGGCTACACCTTC.

The chain employs TRBV28 and TRBJ1-3; TRBD1 might be the D (6 bases). The CDR3 covers 14 residues. V was cut by 6 bases and J by 4 bases, with 13 bases left in between. CDR1 and CDR2 (germline): MDHEN, SYDVKM. CDR3 in amino acids: CASRDSGQGNTIYF. DNA for the CDR3: TGTGCCAGCAGGGACAGCGGACAGGGAAACACCATATATTTT.

The chain joins TRBV27 to TRBJ2-7, with D perhaps TRBD1 (5 bases). This CDR3 is built from 17 residues. Germline CDR1 reads MNHEY; CDR2 reads SMNVEV (reference sequence). V dropped 4 bases and J dropped 0 bases, with 19 bases sitting between them. The CDR3, as DNA: TGTGCCAGCAGTTCTCGTAGGGGTCGAGATAGCTCCTACGAGCAGTACTTC. Protein product: CASSSRRGRDSSYEQYF.

The genes are TRBV5-4 and TRBJ2-1, with TRBD2 matching over 8 bases. Germline V lookup: CDR1 SGHNT, CDR2 YYREEE (reference sequence). CDR3 length equals 16 residues. V was pared by 3 bases and J by 4 bases, with 9 bases of the junction left unmatched. In DNA, the CDR3 is TGTGCCAGCAGCTCGGCAGCGGGAGTCGGATACAATGAGCAGTTCTTC. The encoded protein is CASSSAAGVGYNEQFF.

Written as DNA, the CDR3 is TGTGCCAGCAGTTATTTAACGGGAGGCAGCTCCTACGAGCAGTACTTC. As protein: CASSYLTGGSSYEQYF. This chain connects TRBV6-5 to TRBJ2-7; TRBD2 matches at 7 bases. CDR1 and CDR2 from the germline V gene are MNHEY and SVGAGI. This CDR3 contains 16 residues. J was trimmed by 0 bases and V by 3 bases; bases with no gene match: 8.

V is TRBV7-6 and J is TRBJ1-2, with a tentative D call TRBD1 (5 bases). The length of the CDR3 is 15 residues. Looked up from germline, CDR1 is SGHVS and CDR2 is FNYEAQ. V was cut by 5 bases and J by 2 bases, with 15 bases left in between. The CDR3 region is CASSPTGRGNYGYTF. The CDR3 nucleotides are TGTGCCAGCAGCCCGACGGGACGGGGGAACTATGGCTACACCTTC.

The rearrangement uses TRBV27 and TRBJ1-2, with 8 bases identical to TRBD1. CDR1 MNHEY and CDR2 SMNVEV come from the germline V gene (reference sequence). CDR3 length: 13 residues. V shed 5 bases and J 4 bases; nucleotides not matched to a gene: 3. The CDR3 is CASSKGQAYGYTF. The CDR3 DNA reads TGTGCCAGCAGTAAGGGACAGGCCTATGGCTACACCTTC.

The chain is built from TRBV18 and TRBJ1-4; 8 bases line up with TRBD1. The CDR3 has 16 amino acids. From germline, CDR1 is KGHSH and CDR2 LQKENI. The ends lost 3 bases at V and 7 bases at J; junction bases unmatched: 10. CDR3 sequence (DNA): TGTGCCAGCTCACCGCTCACAGGGGGTTATGGTGAAAAACTGTTTTTT. It is translated as CASSPLTGGYGEKLFF. Based on the CDR3 plus reference TRBV18 and TRBJ1-4, the full variable domain is NAGVMQNPRHLVRRRGQEARLRCSPMKGHSHVYWYRQLPEEGLKFMVYLQKENIIDESGMPKERFSAEFPKEGPSILRIQQVVRGDSAAYFCASSPLTGGYGEKLFFGSGTQLSVL.

This clone occurred once. The chain has TRBV5-4 and TRBJ1-2; D remains ambiguous. V was pared by 0 bases and J by 3 bases, with 6 bases between. CDR3 size: 13 residues. CDR1 is SGHNT and CDR2 is YYREEE in the germline V gene (reference sequence). DNA for the CDR3: TGTGCCAGCAGCTTGGACAGCCACTATGGCTACACCTTC. Protein product: CASSLDSHYGYTF.

CDR3: CASSHKTGLETQYF. The CDR3 DNA reads as TGTGCCAGCAGTCACAAAACAGGGTTAGAGACCCAGTACTTC. This rearrangement joins TRBV28 to TRBJ2-5, with a possible D match to TRBD1 (6 bases). This CDR3 is 14 amino acids long. The ends were cut back, 5 bases at V and 4 bases at J, with 14 bases in the middle. Germline loops: CDR1 MDHEN, CDR2 SYDVKM.

This chain joins TRBV6-5 and TRBJ2-1; D might be TRBD2 (6 bases). CDR1 and CDR2 from the germline V gene are MNHEY and SVGAGI. This CDR3 comprises 15 residues. Here the CDR3 reads CAGGKTLDSYNEQFF. Here the CDR3 DNA reads TGTGCAGGCGGGAAAACACTCGACTCCTACAATGAGCAGTTCTTC.

This chain connects TRBV21-1 to TRBJ2-3; the table's D gene call, TRBD2, was not cross checked with the DNA. TRBV21-1 is a recognized pseudogene. The CDR3 sequence is 15 residues long. The CDR3 spells CASTLHERSTDTQYF. The CDR3 DNA is TGTGCCAGCACCCTGCACGAGCGGAGCACAGATACGCAGTATTTT.

The chain combines TRBV9 with TRBJ1-1, with a weak D call TRBD1 (5 bases). CDR3 size: 15 residues. The V end was cut by 4 bases, the J end by 4 bases, with 17 bases between. Germline lookup yields CDR1 SGDLS and CDR2 YYNGEE. The CDR3 here is CASSPSGGGGTEAFF. The CDR3 bases are TGTGCCAGCAGCCCTTCTGGGGGGGGTGGCACTGAAGCTTTCTTT.

This sequence joins TRBV28 and TRBJ2-7; 12 bases agree with TRBD1. This CDR3 has 15 residues. The J segment lost 5 bases and the V segment lost 2 bases, leaving 4 bases of the junction unmatched. Germline-derived CDR1 and CDR2 are MDHEN and SYDVKM. CDR3 region: CASSLPGQGAHEQYF. CDR3 in DNA: TGTGCCAGCAGTTTACCGGGACAGGGGGCCCACGAGCAGTACTTC.

The chain employs TRBV9 and TRBJ1-1; the match to TRBD1 covers 9 bases. The CDR3 has 12 residues. CDR1 is SGDLS and CDR2 is YYNGEE in the germline V gene. The V and J ends lost 4 bases and 10 bases, in that order; junction bases with no gene match: 5. The CDR3 region has the DNA TGTGCCAGCAGCCCAGGGACAGGGTTAGCTTTCTTT. Protein product: CASSPGTGLAFF.

The genes are TRBV15 and TRBJ2-5; tentative D call: TRBD1 (7 bases). The germline CDR1 and CDR2 sequences are LNHNV and YYDKDF (reference sequence). With 5 bases removed from V and 5 bases from J, the gap between germline ends came to 15 bases. This CDR3 spans 14 amino acids. CDR3 in DNA: TGTGCCACCAGCGGGATGACAGGGAGGGAGACCCAGTACTTC. It is translated as CATSGMTGRETQYF.

CDR3 amino acids: CATSRNRDGGYTF. In nucleotides, the CDR3 is TGTGCCACCAGCAGAAACAGGGATGGCGGCTACACCTTC. This chain connects TRBV15 to TRBJ1-2; a weak D match, TRBD1 (6 bases). Germline V CDR1 and CDR2: LNHNV, YYDKDF (reference sequence). The V gene lost 2 bases and the J gene lost 8 bases, with 12 bases spanning the gap. This CDR3 comprises 13 residues.

This chain joins TRBV10-3 and TRBJ1-1; D perhaps matches TRBD1 (6 bases). This CDR3 is 13 amino acids long. Germline V gives CDR1 ENHRY, CDR2 SYGVKD. V shed 4 bases and J shed 8 bases, with 14 bases lying between them. The CDR3 DNA reads TGTGCCATCAGTGCTACAGGGCGGCGGGAAGCTTTCTTT. Translating it yields CAISATGRREAFF.

This chain links TRBV19 with TRBJ2-4; 7 bases line up with TRBD1. The J segment lost 1 base and the V segment lost 7 bases, leaving 19 bases of the junction unmatched. CDR3 length: 19 amino acids. CDR1 LNHDA and CDR2 SQIVND come from the germline V gene (reference sequence). The CDR3: CASTPRDSGILGAKNIQYF. In nucleotides, the CDR3 is TGTGCCAGTACCCCTCGGGACAGCGGAATATTAGGGGCCAAAAACATTCAGTACTTC.

V usage is TRBV28 and J usage is TRBJ2-7; the D is unclear. Germline CDR1 and CDR2: MDHEN and SYDVKM. V was shortened by 3 bases and J by 6 bases, with 6 bases between the two germline ends. This CDR3 has 11 amino acids. CDR3 in amino acids: CASSFDFEQYF. The CDR3, as DNA: TGTGCCAGCAGTTTTGACTTCGAGCAGTACTTC.